Listed below are T cell receptor beta chains from one sample, sequenced in a study of OX40 agonist ivuxolimab in advanced cancers. Sequencing used immunoSEQ multiplex PCR; TCRdb keeps in-frame clones, though not all of them. The sample records about 48,000 clones, 83% being singletons. The sample consisted of CD4+ or CD8+ T cells sorted from blood, taken in a trial of the OX40 agonist ivuxolimab. The receptors were gathered from an adult with an advanced solid tumor such as melanoma, head and neck, liver or kidney cancer. The CDR3 runs from the conserved cysteine through the conserved F or W. A D gene is named only where the DNA matches it firmly. Expanded clones are given a class, and other clones once, few, many or no size at all.

TRBV9	-	TRBD1	TRBJ2-6	17	TGTGCCAGCAGCCCCCGGGACAGTAGCTCTGGGGCCAACGTCCTGACTTTC	CASSPRDSSSGANVLTF
TRBV19	-	TRBD1	TRBJ1-4	16	TGTGCCAGTAGTATGGTCCGGGGAGGGGGCAGTGAAAAACTGTTTTTT	CASSMVRGGGSEKLFF
TRBV6-5	few	-	TRBJ1-3	13	TGTGCCAGCAGGGCAGCTTCTGGAAACACCATATATTTT	CASRAASGNTIYF
TRBV30	once	TRBD1	TRBJ2-7	14	TGTGCCTGGAGTGTACTTTCCAGGACAGGGAAGCAGTACTTC	CAWSVLSRTGKQYF
TRBV9	-	-	TRBJ2-3	16	TGTGCCAGCAGCTCCCAGGCGTCGCCCAACACAGATACGCAGTATTTT	CASSSQASPNTDTQYF
TRBV7-2	-	TRBD2	TRBJ2-7	12	TGTGCCAGCAATCCGGGGGGGCACGAGCAGTACTTC	CASNPGGHEQYF
TRBV6-6	-	TRBD1	TRBJ1-1	16	TGTGCCAGCAGCTCTCGTTTGGGACAGGGTCCCACTGAAGCTTTCTTT	CASSSRLGQGPTEAFF
TRBV7-2	few	-	TRBJ1-4	15	TGTGCCAGCAGCTTAGGGAGGGGAGCGGTCGAAAAACTGTTTTTT	CASSLGRGAVEKLFF
TRBV9	-	-	TRBJ2-1	11	TGTGCCAGCAGCGCCAGCAGGGAGCAGTTCTTC	CASSASREQFF
TRBV7-2	-	-	TRBJ1-4	13	TGTGCCAGCAGCCCCGTCGCGGGGGAAAAACTGTTTTTT	CASSPVAGEKLFF
TRBV18	few	TRBD1	TRBJ2-5	16	TGTGCCAGCTCAACCCAGGGGGCCGGTTTTCAAGAGACCCAGTACTTC	CASSTQGAGFQETQYF
TRBV10-3	-	TRBD2	TRBJ2-3	16	TGTGCCATCAGTGAGGGGACTAGGGGAACGACAGATACGCAGTATTTT	CAISEGTRGTTDTQYF
TRBV7-2	-	-	TRBJ2-2	15	TGTGCCAGCAGCCCGGGGAGGGGGGAAACCGGGGAGCTGTTTTTT	CASSPGRGETGELFF
TRBV6-6	-	-	TRBJ1-2	13	TGTGCCAGCAGCAGTGGGGCAGGGAGTGGCTACACCTTC	CASSSGAGSGYTF
TRBV29-1	-	-	TRBJ2-1	12	TGCAGCGTTGAAGAGGGGACCGGGGGGCAGTTCTTC	CSVEEGTGGQFF
TRBV5-4	-	TRBD1	TRBJ2-3	15	TGTGCCAGCAGCCAGGGACAGGTGAACACAGATACGCAGTATTTT	CASSQGQVNTDTQYF
TRBV5-1	-	-	TRBJ1-5	15	TGCGCCAGCAGCCGGACGGGGGGCAGCAATCAGCCCCAGCATTTT	CASSRTGGSNQPQHF
TRBV7-9	-	-	TRBJ2-3	12	TGTGCCAGCAGCTTAGTTGCAGATACGCAGTATTTT	CASSLVADTQYF
TRBV7-2	-	-	TRBJ2-3	15	TGTGCCAGCAGCTTAAAGGACTACACCACAGATACGCAGTATTTT	CASSLKDYTTDTQYF
TRBV6-6	-	TRBD1	TRBJ2-5	14	TGTGCCAGCACCCGGACAGGAAACCAAGAGACCCAGTACTTC	CASTRTGNQETQYF
TRBV30	-	-	TRBJ2-2	14	TGTGCCTGGAGTATATATAGAACCGGCGGGGAGCTGTTTTTT	CAWSIYRTGGELFF
TRBV5-4	-	-	TRBJ2-2	12	TGTGCCAGCAGCCAGGGGGGCAGGGAGCTGTTTTTT	CASSQGGRELFF
TRBV27	-	-	TRBJ1-4	15	TGTGCCAGCAGTTTTACCGGGGCCAATTATGAAAAACTGTTTTTT	CASSFTGANYEKLFF
TRBV10-3	-	TRBD1	TRBJ1-1	15	TGTGCCATCACTGGTATGGGACAGGGGGTCACTGAAGCTTTCTTT	CAITGMGQGVTEAFF
TRBV5-1	-	-	TRBJ1-4	15	TGCGCCAGCAGCCCCCAGGGAACCCTAAATGAAAAACTGTTTTTT	CASSPQGTLNEKLFF
TRBV10-1	-	-	TRBJ1-1	15	TGCGCCAGCGGCTACCGGGGGCAGGAGAACACTGAAGCTTTCTTT	CASGYRGQENTEAFF
TRBV6-9	-	TRBD1	TRBJ1-5	15	TGTGCCAGCAGTTACCGGGGACAGCCCCACCAGCCCCAGCATTTT	CASSYRGQPHQPQHF
TRBV6-1	-	-	TRBJ2-4	15	TGTGCCGGGACCAGAAATTGGGGGCCTAGAAACATTCAGTACTTC	CAGTRNWGPRNIQYF
TRBV10-3	-	-	TRBJ2-3	14	TGTGCCACCGGGGAACATCTAGGAAGCGATACGCAGTATTTT	CATGEHLGSDTQYF
TRBV27	-	-	TRBJ2-1	15	TGTGCCAGCAGTCGCCTAGGAGGGATCCACAATGAGCAGTTCTTC	CASSRLGGIHNEQFF
TRBV7-2	-	-	TRBJ1-1	13	TGTGCCAGCAGCCCCCGGGGGGGTTTAGTGGCTTTCTTT	CASSPRGGLVAFF
TRBV7-2	-	-	TRBJ2-1	14	TGTGCCAGCAGCTCACAGGGTCCCTACAATGAGCAGTTCTTC	CASSSQGPYNEQFF
TRBV30	once	-	TRBJ1-5	13	TGTGCCTGGAGTGTACAGAGGAATCAGCCCCAGCATTTT	CAWSVQRNQPQHF
TRBV2	few	-	TRBJ2-7	16	TGTGCCAGCAGAATTCTAAGGACGGGTAAGGGTTCCGAGCAGTACTTC	CASRILRTGKGSEQYF
TRBV4-3	few	-	TRBJ2-5	14	TGCGCCAGCAGCCAAGAGGCCCACCTAGAGACCCAGTACTTC	CASSQEAHLETQYF
TRBV5-6	few	-	TRBJ1-3	17	TGTGCCAGCAGCCGTCCTGGACAGACAGGCTCTGGAAACACCATATATTTT	CASSRPGQTGSGNTIYF